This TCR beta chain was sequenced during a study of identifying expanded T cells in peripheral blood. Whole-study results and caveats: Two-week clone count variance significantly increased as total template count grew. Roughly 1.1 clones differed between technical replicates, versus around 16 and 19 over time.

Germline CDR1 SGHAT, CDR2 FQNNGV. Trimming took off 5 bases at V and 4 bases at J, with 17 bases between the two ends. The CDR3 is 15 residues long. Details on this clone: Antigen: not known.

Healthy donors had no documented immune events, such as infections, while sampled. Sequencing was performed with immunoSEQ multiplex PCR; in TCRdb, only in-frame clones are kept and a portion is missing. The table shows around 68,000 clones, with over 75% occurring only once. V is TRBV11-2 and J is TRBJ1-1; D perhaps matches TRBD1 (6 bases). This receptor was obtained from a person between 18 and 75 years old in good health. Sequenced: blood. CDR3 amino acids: CASSRRGGLGTEAFF. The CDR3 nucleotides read TGTGCCAGCAGCCGGCGAGGGGGGTTGGGCACTGAAGCTTTCTTT.